Listed below are T cell receptor beta chains from one sample, sequenced in a study of response to subunit inactivated influenza vaccine. TCRdb re-analysed the RT-PCR reads in MiXCR, keeping a single row per CDR3 protein. The repertoire consists of about 540,000 distinct CDR3 sequences, with roughly 25% occurring once and the leading ten covering 2.5% to 3%. These data were also filed under a second study, of T cells expressing NK-cell markers.

The sample here was CD4+ T cells sorted from PBMCs, taken 11 to 12 days after vaccination. The origin of the receptors is a man over 45 who received an inactivated influenza vaccine. Both conserved end residues are part of each CDR3. Each record gives: clone size, D gene, V gene, J gene, CDR3 DNA, CDR3 protein. A D gene is named only where the DNA matches it firmly. A clone size is listed for some rows: how often the clone was seen (once, few, many), or a class if it is expanded.

.,.,TRBV4-3,TRBJ1-2,TGCGCCAGCAGCCAAGATCGGGACGTTCCCGGCTACACCTTC,CASSQDRDVPGYTF
.,TRBD1,TRBV5-5,TRBJ1-5,TGTGCCAGCAGCCCCTTCGACAGGGGGGGCAATCAGCCCCAGCATTTT,CASSPFDRGGNQPQHF
.,TRBD2,TRBV6-2/TRBV6-3,TRBJ2-3,TGTGCCAGCAGCCGGACTAGCGGGACTAGCACAGATACGCAGTATTTT,CASSRTSGTSTDTQYF
many,TRBD1,TRBV7-9,TRBJ2-5,TGTGCCAGCAGCCGGGGACAGCGACAAGAGACCCAGTACTTC,CASSRGQRQETQYF
.,.,TRBV19,TRBJ2-2,TGTGCCACCCAGCGAGGGTTGGACACCGGGGAGCTGTTTTTT,CATQRGLDTGELFF
few,TRBD1,TRBV11-2,TRBJ2-3,TGTGCCAGCAGCCTCGGGACAGGGGGTCTGAGGCAGTATTTT,CASSLGTGGLRQYF
many,.,TRBV12-3/TRBV12-4,TRBJ2-3,TGTGCCAGCAGTTCGGGTTGGGATACGCAGTATTTT,CASSSGWDTQYF
few,.,TRBV12-3/TRBV12-4,TRBJ2-1,TGTGCCAGCAGTTGGGGCAGTTCGGGGAACGAGCAGTTCTTC,CASSWGSSGNEQFF
.,TRBD2,TRBV5-5,TRBJ2-7,TGTGCCAGCAGCGTGCCGACTAGCGGGGGAAGTGAGCAGTACTTC,CASSVPTSGGSEQYF
few,TRBD2,TRBV4-3,TRBJ2-1,TGCGCCAGCAGCCAAGAGGGAGGGCGCTACAATGAGCAGTTCTTC,CASSQEGGRYNEQFF
few,.,TRBV12-3/TRBV12-4,TRBJ1-1,TGTGCCAGCAGTTCTAACAGGGAGGGAACTGAAGCTTTCTTT,CASSSNREGTEAFF
.,TRBD1,TRBV20-1,TRBJ1-6,TGCAGTGCCCCGACAGGGGGCTCCTATAATTCACCCCTCCACTTT,CSAPTGGSYNSPLHF
many,.,TRBV30,TRBJ2-1,TGTGCCTGGAGGTCTATTTCAGGGTTAAGCTCCTACAATGAGCAGTTCTTC,CAWRSISGLSSYNEQFF
.,.,TRBV7-9,TRBJ2-1,TGTGCCAGCAGCTTGAGGGGAACCTACAATGAGCAGTTCTTC,CASSLRGTYNEQFF
many,TRBD1,TRBV12-3/TRBV12-4,TRBJ2-7,TGTGCCACCGGACAGGGATTCTACGAGCAGTACTTC,CATGQGFYEQYF
few,.,TRBV9,TRBJ1-1,TGTGCCAGCAGCGTAGTGGGCAGTGCTGAAGCTTTCTTT,CASSVVGSAEAFF
few,.,TRBV20-1,TRBJ2-3,TGCAGTGCTAGAGCGATAACAGATACGCAGTATTTT,CSARAITDTQYF
.,TRBD2,TRBV4-2,TRBJ2-1,TGTGCCAGCAGCCAAGATCCACGACTAGCAGCGAGAAATGAGCAGTTCTTC,CASSQDPRLAARNEQFF
few,.,TRBV5-1,TRBJ1-5,TGCGCCAGCAGCTTCGGGCAGGGGTCTAGCCCCCAGCATTTT,CASSFGQGSSPQHF
once,TRBD1,TRBV20-1,TRBJ2-7,TGCAGTGCTAGTAGGACAGGGGCCTACGAGCAGTACTTC,CSASRTGAYEQYF
.,.,TRBV28,TRBJ2-2,TGTGCCAGCAGTTTATCCAGCTTAGGATGGGAGCTGTTTTTT,CASSLSSLGWELFF